The next 12 T cell receptor beta chains were all read from a single sample in a study of CD8 T cells in ankylosing spondylitis. These receptors are not linked to any known antigen. Study-level points and caveats: One TCR beta motif, made up of under ten highly homologous variants, appeared characteristic of ankylosing spondylitis blood.

TCRdb used MiXCR to reprocess the 5' RACE reads, holding one entry per CDR3 protein. Of more than 600,000 distinct CDR3 sequences listed, around 17% are singletons. Sequencing was performed on blood, either unsorted or a sorted T cell fraction (not recorded which). The receptor source for this set is a male donor with ankylosing spondylitis.

This clonotype appeared a few times. The J gene is TRBJ2-7, the V gene TRBV27; the D gene is possibly TRBD2 (6 bases). Trimming shortened V by 4 bases and J by 1 base, and 17 bases separated the two germline ends. The CDR3 is 16 residues long. Germline CDR1 is MNHEY and CDR2 is SMNVEV (reference sequence). The CDR3 loop reads CASSSWGSGGSYEQYF. The CDR3 coding sequence is TGTGCCAGCAGTTCCTGGGGTAGCGGAGGGTCCTACGAGCAGTACTTC.

The chain is built from TRBV28 and TRBJ1-1; D unclear. Germline V lookup: CDR1 MDHEN, CDR2 SYDVKM. CDR3 length: 14 amino acids. V lost 2 bases, J lost 1 base, and 8 bases lay in between. As DNA, the CDR3 is TGTGCCAGCAGTTTAGAACAGCCGAACACTGAAGCTTTCTTT. It codes for CASSLEQPNTEAFF.

This clonotype was seen at least ten times. This chain joins TRBV20-1 and TRBJ2-3, with 8 bases aligning to TRBD2. The CDR3 covers 15 residues. Germline V gene data show CDR1 as DFQATT and CDR2 as SNEGSKA (reference sequence). The trim removed 3 bases at V and 2 bases at J, leaving 7 bases unmatched. CDR3 bases: TGCAGTGCTAGGTCGACTAGCGAATACACAGATACGCAGTATTTT. Translated, it gives CSARSTSEYTDTQYF.

This clonotype was recorded at least ten times. This sequence joins TRBV4-3 and TRBJ1-6; tentatively, D is TRBD1 (5 bases). Trimming cost V 0 bases and J 10 bases, with 16 bases left between them. This CDR3 comprises 16 residues. In germline, CDR1 is LGHNA, CDR2 YSLEER. CDR3 sequence: CASSQDIGQGRSPLHF. In DNA form, the CDR3 reads TGCGCCAGCAGCCAAGATATCGGGCAGGGAAGATCACCCCTCCACTTT.

This chain links TRBV9 with TRBJ2-2; tentative D call: TRBD1 (7 bases). Trimming stripped 0 bases from V and 4 bases from J, with 19 bases between. The CDR3 extends over 18 amino acids. Germline V gene sequence: CDR1 SGDLS, CDR2 YYNGEE. CDR3 in DNA: TGTGCCAGCAGCGTAGTGCCCTCTGGAGGGGGCGCCACCGGGGAGCTGTTTTTT. Amino acids: CASSVVPSGGGATGELFF. Filled out from reference TRBV9 and TRBJ2-2, the complete variable domain reads DSGVTQTPKHLITATGQRVTLRCSPRSGDLSVYWYQQSLDQGLQFLIQYYNGEERAKGNILERFSAQQFPDLHSELNLSSLELGDSALYFCASSVVPSGGGATGELFFGEGSRLTVL.

The V call is TRBV6-2 or TRBV6-3, the J call TRBJ1-1; the D gene is possibly TRBD1 (6 bases). In germline, CDR1 is MNHEY, CDR2 SVGEGT. Trimming removed 5 bases from V and 6 bases from J, with 19 bases in between. This CDR3 contains 15 residues. The CDR3 loop reads CASSDPPGGEAEAFF. The CDR3 coding sequence is TGTGCCAGCAGTGACCCCCCCGGGGGCGAAGCTGAAGCTTTCTTT.

The J gene is TRBJ1-5, the V gene TRBV2; D unresolved. Trimming cost V 8 bases and J 1 base, with 12 bases left between them. Looked up from germline, CDR1 is SNHLY and CDR2 is FYNNEI. CDR3 length equals 14 residues. This CDR3 is CASGALRSNQPQHF. DNA for the CDR3: TGTGCCAGCGGTGCTCTCCGGAGCAATCAGCCCCAGCATTTT.

The chain combines TRBV20-1 with TRBJ2-1; 10 bases map to TRBD2. CDR1 is DFQATT and CDR2 is SNEGSKA in the germline V gene (reference sequence). After removal of 5 bases from V and 0 bases from J, the junction contained 7 bases not matched to a gene. The CDR3 is 16 residues long. In nucleotides, the CDR3 is TGCAGTGCTGTAGCGGGGGGACCCAGCTCCTACAATGAGCAGTTCTTC. It encodes CSAVAGGPSSYNEQFF.

This clonotype was counted only a few times. CDR3 region: CASSFGMDSPLHF. The CDR3 bases are TGTGCCAGCAGTTTCGGAATGGATTCACCCCTCCACTTT. The chain couples TRBV12-3 or TRBV12-4 to TRBJ1-6; D gene ambiguous. The CDR3 length is 13 residues. The V and J ends lost 3 bases and 8 bases respectively, with 8 bases between them.

The chain uses TRBV24-1 and TRBJ2-5; TRBD1 matches at 8 bases. Trimming removed 8 bases from V and 0 bases from J; junction bases left unmatched: 7. This CDR3 comprises 15 residues. The germline V gene encodes CDR1 KGHDR and CDR2 SFDVKD. CDR3 residues: CATNPDREYQETQYF. CDR3 sequence (DNA): TGTGCCACCAACCCGGACAGGGAGTACCAAGAGACCCAGTACTTC.

This chain connects TRBV12-3 or TRBV12-4 to TRBJ2-7, with D possibly being TRBD1 (6 bases). Trimming removed 3 bases from V and 2 bases from J, with 14 bases in between. The CDR3 is made up of 15 amino acids. CDR3 DNA: TGTGCCAGCAGTTTCCACGGACAGAACCCCTACGAGCAGTACTTC. It is translated as CASSFHGQNPYEQYF.

This clonotype was counted between two and nine times. CDR3 sequence: CSVIKDSNQPQHF. The CDR3 DNA is TGCAGTGTCATAAAGGACAGCAATCAGCCCCAGCATTTT. V is TRBV20-1 and J is TRBJ1-5, with D hard to call. The germline V gene has CDR1 DFQATT and CDR2 SNEGSKA (reference sequence). The CDR3 loop spans 13 amino acids. The V end lost 7 bases, the J end lost 1 base, and 11 bases lay between the germline ends.